What follows is one T cell receptor (beta chain) and its context. Its matching antigen is unknown. The time point is: baseline pretreatment blood. As to treatment: 15 Gy SBRT to primary tumor, nephrectomy 4 weeks later. Radiation-treated patients gave blood at baseline, week 2 and week 4. The tumor was a clear cell renal cell carcinoma. The germline gives CDR1 MGHRA, CDR2 YSYEKL. V was pared by 0 bases and J by 6 bases, with 15 bases between. The length of the CDR3 is 16 residues. The sample belongs to a study of radiation and T cells in renal cell carcinoma. Findings and limits, study-wide: From baseline, blood top tumor clonotypes peaked at 2 weeks post-radiation.

Repertoires were generated with immunoSEQ multiplex PCR, while TCRdb's copy carries only in-frame clones and drops some. The sample has some 110,000 clones, roughly 80% seen once. The origin of this receptor is an older woman with renal cell carcinoma. The specimen comprised blood, sampled from a patient whose treatment included radiotherapy and nephrectomy. The V call is TRBV4-1, the J call TRBJ1-5, with a weak D call TRBD1 (5 bases). Written as DNA, the CDR3 is TGCGCCAGCAGCCAAGAGAGGGACGGAAATATTCAGCCCCAGCATTTT. Residues: CASSQERDGNIQPQHF.